Listed here are 2 T cell receptor beta chains from one sample, sequenced in a study of OX40 agonist ivuxolimab in advanced cancers. TCRdb keeps only in-frame clones here, not all; method: immunoSEQ multiplex PCR. Among 20,000 to 25,000 clones listed, around four fifths were seen once. This material consisted of CD4+ or CD8+ T cells sorted from blood, taken in a trial of the OX40 agonist ivuxolimab. The receptors shown here come from an adult with an advanced solid tumor such as melanoma, head and neck, liver or kidney cancer.

The chain couples TRBV10-3 to TRBJ2-3; maybe TRBD1 (6 bases). The CDR3 has 14 amino acids. V lost 10 bases and J lost 0, with 14 bases in between. Germline CDR1 and CDR2: ENHRY and SYGVKD. The CDR3 nucleotides are TGTGCCACCCTGGACAGTTCTAGCACAGATACGCAGTATTTT. It yields the protein CATLDSSSTDTQYF.

The chain is built from TRBV19 and TRBJ1-5; D is uncertain. Germline lookup yields CDR1 LNHDA and CDR2 SQIVND (reference sequence). Trimming stripped 8 bases from V and 0 bases from J, with 11 bases between. The CDR3 consists of 14 residues. CDR3 loop: CASGDLYSNQPQHF. The DNA for the CDR3 is TGTGCCAGTGGTGATCTTTATAGCAATCAGCCCCAGCATTTT.